Listed here are 14 T cell receptor beta chains from one sample, sequenced in a study of blood T cells in healthy people across ages. Primed by a sample-barcoded 5' primer and a J-beta primer mix, a second PCR proceeded for 7 to 11 cycles. TCRdb independently ran MiXCR on the 5' RACE reads; one entry per CDR3 protein. In the table there are about 810,000 distinct CDR3 sequences, about 37% of which are singletons. Sample: blood. These receptor sequences come from a man aged 18-30 years in good health.

This clonotype was seen more than once but under ten times. The chain employs TRBV7-2 and TRBJ1-6; TRBD1 might be the D (5 bases). V lost 1 base, J lost 9 bases, and 13 bases lay in between. The CDR3 contains 15 residues. Germline CDR1 reads SGHTA; CDR2 reads FQGNSA. For the CDR3, the DNA is TGTGCCAGCAGCTTAGGGGGCCAGAACCGTTCACCCCTCCACTTT. Its translation is CASSLGGQNRSPLHF. The whole variable domain, remainder taken from reference TRBV7-2 and TRBJ1-6, is GAGVSQSPSNKVTEKGKDVELRCDPISGHTALYWYRQSLGQGLEFLIYFQGNSAPDKSGLPSDRFSAERTGGSVSTLTIQRTQQEDSAVYLCASSLGGQNRSPLHFGNGTRLTVT.

The rearrangement links TRBV6-4 to TRBJ1-2, with 10 bases lining up with TRBD1. The CDR3 contains 15 residues. CDR1 MRHNA and CDR2 SNTAGT come from the germline V gene. J gave up 7 bases and V 2 bases, and 7 bases lay outside the gene matches. The CDR3 protein is CASSDADRGPGGYTF. CDR3 bases: TGTGCCAGCAGTGACGCCGACAGGGGGCCTGGTGGCTACACCTTC.

In the case of this clonotype: A much larger clonotype is one base distant, so this may be a read error. This chain joins TRBV12-3 or TRBV12-4 and TRBJ2-7; possibly TRBD1 or TRBD2 for D (5 bases each). The CDR3 extends over 13 amino acids. The ends were cut back, 5 bases at V and 7 bases at J, with 15 bases in the middle. The CDR3 nucleotides are TGTGCCAGCAGTCGGGACGCTAAGGATGAGCAGTACTTC. Its translation: CASSRDAKDEQYF.

Comment on this clonotype: Given a much more abundant clone one base away, this may be a read error. The rearrangement links TRBV12-3 or TRBV12-4 to TRBJ2-7; possibly TRBD2 for D (6 bases). Trimming took 5 bases from V and 7 from J, leaving 18 bases between them. This CDR3 region has 14 residues. CDR3 sequence: CASSAGLSNNEQYF. The CDR3 region has the DNA TGTGCCAGCAGTGCGGGGCTTTCCAACAATGAGCAGTACTTC.

The chain couples TRBV12-3 or TRBV12-4 to TRBJ1-5; the match to TRBD1 covers 7 bases. This CDR3 has 14 residues. V lost 3 bases to trimming and J lost 4 bases; unmatched junction nucleotides: 3. Here the CDR3 reads CASSFQGGNQPQHF. CDR3 sequence (DNA): TGTGCCAGCAGTTTCCAGGGGGGAAATCAGCCCCAGCATTTT.

J is TRBJ2-1 and V is TRBV6-2 or TRBV6-3; no reliable D call. CDR3 length: 11 residues. The germline V gene has CDR1 MNHEY and CDR2 SVGEGT. The V end was cut by 6 bases, the J end by 14 bases, with 14 bases between. The chain's CDR3 is CASSYASEEFF. The CDR3 bases are TGTGCCAGCAGCTATGCATCAGAGGAGTTCTTC.

As concerns this clonotype: This may be a read error: a much more frequent sequence differs by one nucleotide. CDR3 region: CASSLSRSSYNERFF. The CDR3 bases are TGTGCCAGCAGCTTGAGCAGGAGCTCCTACAATGAGCGGTTCTTC. This sequence joins TRBV7-2 and TRBJ2-1; the D is unclear. Germline V gene lookup returns CDR1 SGHTA and CDR2 FQGNSA. This CDR3 has 15 residues.

Ten or more counts support this clonotype. The rearrangement links TRBV7-9 to TRBJ2-1; 7 bases match TRBD1. The CDR3 is made up of 14 amino acids. V trimming: 5 bases; J trimming: 4 bases; junction bases outside the gene matches: 5. The germline gives CDR1 SEHNR, CDR2 FQNEAQ (reference sequence). CDR3 nucleotide sequence: TGTGCCAGCAGCCCCTCGGACAGGTACAATGAGCAGTTCTTC. Translating it yields CASSPSDRYNEQFF.

This clonotype was observed a few times. V is TRBV14 and J is TRBJ2-1; D perhaps matches TRBD2 (6 bases). Germline V gives CDR1 SGHDN, CDR2 FVKESK. CDR3 length equals 18 residues. Deletions cut 1 base from V and 5 bases from J, with 21 bases between. The CDR3 sequence is CASSQAGVSDRNHNEQFF. As DNA, the CDR3 is TGTGCCAGCAGCCAAGCGGGGGTTTCCGACAGAAACCACAATGAGCAGTTCTTC.

This chain connects TRBV4-2 to TRBJ2-1; TRBD2 might be the D (6 bases). The CDR3 runs 13 residues. The V end was cut by 1 base, the J end by 8 bases, with 9 bases between. CDR1 and CDR2 (germline): LGHNA, YNFKEQ. CDR3 residues: CASSQGGLYEQFF. The CDR3 DNA reads TGTGCCAGCAGCCAAGGGGGACTGTATGAGCAGTTCTTC.

The V and J genes are TRBV20-1 and TRBJ1-1; 9 nucleotides agree with TRBD1. V was clipped by 5 bases and J by 0 bases; unmatched bases: 4. CDR3 size: 14 residues. The germline CDR1 and CDR2 sequences are DFQATT and SNEGSKA (reference sequence). The CDR3 DNA is TGCAGTGCTCCCGACAGGGGGATGAACACTGAAGCTTTCTTT. This codes for CSAPDRGMNTEAFF.

This clonotype has at least ten counts. V is TRBV7-2 and J is TRBJ1-2, with D possibly TRBD1 on 6 matching bases. Trimming removed 1 base at V and 4 bases at J, with 10 bases between. Germline-derived CDR1 and CDR2 are SGHTA and FQGNSA. This CDR3 is 14 amino acids long. The CDR3 DNA sequence: TGTGCCAGCAGCTTAGATAGGGACATCTATGGCTACACCTTC. Amino acids: CASSLDRDIYGYTF.

With respect to this clonotype: A read error may account for a junction end that differs from germline. The CDR3: CACSPGQSSYEQYF. The CDR3 DNA reads TGTGCCTGCAGCCCGGGACAGAGCTCCTACGAGCAGTACTTC. The chain couples TRBV9 to TRBJ2-7; TRBD1 aligns across 7 bases. This CDR3 comprises 14 residues. CDR1 is SGDLS and CDR2 is YYNGEE in the germline V gene.

The genes are TRBV27 and TRBJ1-4; TRBD1 might be the D (5 bases). Trimming removed 4 bases from V and 0 bases from J, with 12 bases in between. This CDR3 contains 16 residues. Looked up from germline, CDR1 is MNHEY and CDR2 is SMNVEV (reference sequence). The chain's CDR3 is CASSSRQTTTNEKLFF. The CDR3, as DNA: TGTGCCAGCAGTTCGAGACAGACCACAACTAATGAAAAACTGTTTTTT.